This T cell receptor beta chain was captured by sequencing in a study of OX40 agonist ivuxolimab in advanced cancers. Only in-frame clones appear in the TCRdb table, and some are missing; sequencing was by immunoSEQ multiplex PCR. The sample holds about 83,000 clones, about 90% seen once. Concerning this clone: An end of the junction does not agree with germline; a read error may underlie this.

Germline V gives CDR1 SSHAT, CDR2 FNYEAQ (reference sequence). The CDR3 totals 18 residues. This sample comprised CD4+ or CD8+ T cells sorted from blood, obtained in a trial of the OX40 agonist ivuxolimab. The chain carries TRBV7-7 and TRBJ2-1, with TRBD2 matching over 10 bases. The source of this sequence is an adult with an advanced solid tumor such as melanoma, head and neck, liver or kidney cancer. This chain's CDR3 is CASSPVLAGGPDYNEQFF. CDR3 coding DNA: TGTGCTAGCAGCCCGGTCTTAGCGGGGGGCCCCGATTACAATGAGCAGTTCTTC.